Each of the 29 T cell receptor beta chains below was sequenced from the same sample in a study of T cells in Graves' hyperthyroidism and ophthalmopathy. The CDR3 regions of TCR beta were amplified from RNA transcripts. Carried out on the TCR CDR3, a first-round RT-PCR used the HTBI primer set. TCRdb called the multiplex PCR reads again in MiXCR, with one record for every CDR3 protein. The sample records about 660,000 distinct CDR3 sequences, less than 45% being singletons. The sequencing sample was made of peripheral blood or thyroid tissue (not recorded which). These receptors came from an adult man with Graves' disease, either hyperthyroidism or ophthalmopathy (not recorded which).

In DNA form, the CDR3 reads TGTGCCAGCAGCTTACTGGGGGCCAGCGGCTTGGGATCTGGCTACACCTTC. This encodes CASSLLGASGLGSGYTF. The genes are TRBV25-1 and TRBJ1-2; TRBD1 is a possible D gene (6 bases). The V gene's germline CDR1 is MGHDK and CDR2 SYGVNS. CDR3 length: 17 amino acids. Trimming stripped 6 bases from V and 7 bases from J, with 27 bases between.

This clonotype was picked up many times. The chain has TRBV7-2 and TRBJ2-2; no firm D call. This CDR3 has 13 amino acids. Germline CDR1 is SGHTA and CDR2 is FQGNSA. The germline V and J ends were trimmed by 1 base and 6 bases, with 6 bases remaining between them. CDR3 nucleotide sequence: TGTGCCAGCAGCTTAGGCCAGGCCGGGGAGCTGTTTTTT. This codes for CASSLGQAGELFF.

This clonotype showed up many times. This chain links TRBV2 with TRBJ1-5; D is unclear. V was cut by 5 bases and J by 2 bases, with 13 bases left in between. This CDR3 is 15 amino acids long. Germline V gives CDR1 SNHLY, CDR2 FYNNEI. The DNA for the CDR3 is TGTGCCAGCAGTACGGACCGTGGCGGCAATCAGCCCCAGCATTTT. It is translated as CASSTDRGGNQPQHF. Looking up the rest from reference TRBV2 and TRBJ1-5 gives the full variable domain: EPEVTQTPSHQVTQMGQEVILRCVPISNHLYFYWYRQILGQKVEFLVSFYNNEISEKSEIFDDQFSVERPDGSNFTLKIRSTKLEDSAMYFCASSTDRGGNQPQHFGDGTRLSIL.

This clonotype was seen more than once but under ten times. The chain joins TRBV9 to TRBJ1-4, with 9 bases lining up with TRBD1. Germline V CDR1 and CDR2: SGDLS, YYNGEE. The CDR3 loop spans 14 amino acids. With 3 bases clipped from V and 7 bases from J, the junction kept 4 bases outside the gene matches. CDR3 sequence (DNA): TGTGCCAGCAGCGAAGGGACAGGGTCTGAAAAACTGTTTTTT. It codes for CASSEGTGSEKLFF.

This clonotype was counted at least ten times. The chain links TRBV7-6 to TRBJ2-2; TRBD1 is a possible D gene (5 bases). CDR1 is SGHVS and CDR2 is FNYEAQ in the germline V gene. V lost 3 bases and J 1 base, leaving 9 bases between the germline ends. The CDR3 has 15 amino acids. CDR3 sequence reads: CASSLVQGNTGELFF. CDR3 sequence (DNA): TGTGCCAGCAGCTTGGTGCAGGGGAACACCGGGGAGCTGTTTTTT.

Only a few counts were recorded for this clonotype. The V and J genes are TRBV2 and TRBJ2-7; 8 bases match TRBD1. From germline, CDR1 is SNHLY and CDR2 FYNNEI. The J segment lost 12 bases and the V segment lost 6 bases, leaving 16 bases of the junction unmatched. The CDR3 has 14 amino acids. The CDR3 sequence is CASSQGLVGQGWYF. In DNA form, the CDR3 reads TGTGCCAGCAGCCAAGGACTCGTCGGACAGGGATGGTACTTC.

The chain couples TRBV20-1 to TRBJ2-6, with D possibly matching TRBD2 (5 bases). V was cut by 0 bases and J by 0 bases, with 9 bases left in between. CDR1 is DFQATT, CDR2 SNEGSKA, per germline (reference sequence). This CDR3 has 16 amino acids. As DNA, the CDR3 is TGCAGTGCTAGAGATCCCGGGGACTCTGGGGCCAACGTCCTGACTTTC. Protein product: CSARDPGDSGANVLTF.

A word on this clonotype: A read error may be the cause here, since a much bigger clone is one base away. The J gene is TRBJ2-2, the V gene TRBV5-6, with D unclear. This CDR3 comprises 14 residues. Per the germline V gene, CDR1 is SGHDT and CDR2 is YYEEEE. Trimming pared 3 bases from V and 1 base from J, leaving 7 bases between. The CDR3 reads CASSSDGNTGELFF. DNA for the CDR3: TGTGCCAGCAGCTCTGACGGGAACACCGGGGAGCTGTTTTTT.

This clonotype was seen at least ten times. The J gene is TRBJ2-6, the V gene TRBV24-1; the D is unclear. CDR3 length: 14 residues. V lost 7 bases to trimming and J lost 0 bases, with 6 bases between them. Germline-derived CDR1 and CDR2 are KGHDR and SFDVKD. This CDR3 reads CATRGISGANVLTF. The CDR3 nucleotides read TGTGCCACCAGAGGTATCTCTGGGGCCAACGTCCTGACTTTC.

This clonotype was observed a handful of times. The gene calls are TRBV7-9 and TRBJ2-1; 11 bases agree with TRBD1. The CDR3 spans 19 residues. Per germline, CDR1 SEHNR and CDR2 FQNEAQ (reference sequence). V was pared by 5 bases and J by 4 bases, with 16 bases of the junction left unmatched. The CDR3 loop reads CASSTMDRGLLASYNEQFF. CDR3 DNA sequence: TGTGCCAGCAGCACTATGGACAGGGGGCTGCTGGCCTCGTACAATGAGCAGTTCTTC. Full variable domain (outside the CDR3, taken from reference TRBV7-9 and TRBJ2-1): DTGVSQNPRHKITKRGQNVTFRCDPISEHNRLYWYRQTLGQGPEFLTYFQNEAQLEKSRLLSDRFSAERPKGSFSTLEIQRTEQGDSAMYLCASSTMDRGLLASYNEQFFGPGTRLTVL.

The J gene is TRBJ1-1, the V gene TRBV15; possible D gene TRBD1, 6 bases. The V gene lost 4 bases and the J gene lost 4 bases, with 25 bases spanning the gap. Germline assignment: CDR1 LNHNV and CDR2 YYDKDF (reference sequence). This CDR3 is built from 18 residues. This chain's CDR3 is CATSMGDRNRVGTTEAFF. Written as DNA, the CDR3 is TGTGCCACCAGCATGGGGGATCGGAACAGGGTAGGGACCACTGAAGCTTTCTTT.

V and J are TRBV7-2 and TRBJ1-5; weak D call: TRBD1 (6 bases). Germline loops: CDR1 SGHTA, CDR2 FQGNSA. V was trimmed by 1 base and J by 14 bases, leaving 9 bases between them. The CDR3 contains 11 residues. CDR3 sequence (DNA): TGTGCCAGCAGCTTAGGGGGGGCCGAGCATTTT. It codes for CASSLGGAEHF.

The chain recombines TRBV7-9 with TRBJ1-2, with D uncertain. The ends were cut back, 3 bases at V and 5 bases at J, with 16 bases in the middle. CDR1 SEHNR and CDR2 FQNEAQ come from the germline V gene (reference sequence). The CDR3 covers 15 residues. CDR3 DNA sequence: TGTGCCAGCAGCTTGGGGTCAGGAGGGCCATATGGCTACACCTTC. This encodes CASSLGSGGPYGYTF.

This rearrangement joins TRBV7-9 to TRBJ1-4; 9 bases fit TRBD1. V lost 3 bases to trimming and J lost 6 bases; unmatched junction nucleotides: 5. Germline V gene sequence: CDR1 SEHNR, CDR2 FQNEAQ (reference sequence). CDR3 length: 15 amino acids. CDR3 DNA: TGTGCCAGCAGCTTTTACAGGGGGCGGGATGAAAAACTGTTTTTT. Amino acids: CASSFYRGRDEKLFF.

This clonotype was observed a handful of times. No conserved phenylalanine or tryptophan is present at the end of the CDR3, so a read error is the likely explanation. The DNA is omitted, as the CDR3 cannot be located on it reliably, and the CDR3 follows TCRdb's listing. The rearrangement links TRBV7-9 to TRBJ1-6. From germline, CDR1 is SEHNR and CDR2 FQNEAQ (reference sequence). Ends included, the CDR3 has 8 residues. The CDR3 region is CASSLAPL.

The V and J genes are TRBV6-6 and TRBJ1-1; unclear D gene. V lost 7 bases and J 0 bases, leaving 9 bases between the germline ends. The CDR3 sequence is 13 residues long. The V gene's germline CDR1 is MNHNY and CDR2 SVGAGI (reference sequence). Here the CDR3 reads CASTGRMNTEAFF. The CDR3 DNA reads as TGTGCCAGCACGGGCCGGATGAACACTGAAGCTTTCTTT.

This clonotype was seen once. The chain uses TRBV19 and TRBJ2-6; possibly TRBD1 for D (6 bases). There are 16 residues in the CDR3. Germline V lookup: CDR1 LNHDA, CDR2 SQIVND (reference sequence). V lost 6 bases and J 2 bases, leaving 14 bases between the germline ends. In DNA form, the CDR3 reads TGTGCCAGTAGGCCAGAACAGGGCGCTGGGGCCAACGTCCTGACTTTC. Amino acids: CASRPEQGAGANVLTF.

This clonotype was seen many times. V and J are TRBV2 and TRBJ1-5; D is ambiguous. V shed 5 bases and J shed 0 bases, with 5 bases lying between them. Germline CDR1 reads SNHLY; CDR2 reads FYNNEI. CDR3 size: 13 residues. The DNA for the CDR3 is TGTGCCAGCAGTCGGAATAGCAATCAGCCCCAGCATTTT. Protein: CASSRNSNQPQHF.

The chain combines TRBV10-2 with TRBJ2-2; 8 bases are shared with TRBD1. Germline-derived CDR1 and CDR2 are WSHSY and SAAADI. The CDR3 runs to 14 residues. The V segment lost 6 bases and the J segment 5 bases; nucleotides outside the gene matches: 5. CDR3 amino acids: CASRRTGQTGELFF. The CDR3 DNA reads TGCGCCAGCAGACGGACAGGGCAAACCGGGGAGCTGTTTTTT.

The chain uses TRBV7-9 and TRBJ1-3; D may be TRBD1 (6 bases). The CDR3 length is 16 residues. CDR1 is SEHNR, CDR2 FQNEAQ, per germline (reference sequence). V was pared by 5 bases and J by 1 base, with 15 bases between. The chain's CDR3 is CASSQVWRGSGNTIYF. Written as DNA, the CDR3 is TGTGCCAGCAGCCAAGTATGGAGGGGGTCTGGAAACACCATATATTTT.

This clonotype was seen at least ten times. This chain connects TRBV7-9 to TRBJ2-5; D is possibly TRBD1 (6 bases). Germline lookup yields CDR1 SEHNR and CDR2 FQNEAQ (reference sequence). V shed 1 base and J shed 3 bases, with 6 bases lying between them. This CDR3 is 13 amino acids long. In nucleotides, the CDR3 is TGTGCCAGCAGCTTAGGGACAGAAGAGACCCAGTACTTC. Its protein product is CASSLGTEETQYF.

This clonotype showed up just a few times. The CDR3 sequence: CASSLTTGGGNTEAFF. The CDR3, as DNA: TGTGCCAGCAGCTTAACAACCGGGGGCGGGAACACTGAAGCTTTCTTT. V gene TRBV7-2 combines with J gene TRBJ1-1, with a tentative D call TRBD1 (6 bases). Germline-derived CDR1 and CDR2 are SGHTA and FQGNSA. The CDR3 length is 16 residues. With 2 bases removed from V and 1 base from J, the gap between germline ends came to 14 bases.

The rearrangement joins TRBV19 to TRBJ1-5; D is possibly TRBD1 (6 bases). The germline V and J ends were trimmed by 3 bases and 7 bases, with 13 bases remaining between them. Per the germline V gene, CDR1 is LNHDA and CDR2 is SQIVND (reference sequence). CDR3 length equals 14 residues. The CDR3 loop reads CASSMANRAQPQHF. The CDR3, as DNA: TGTGCCAGTAGTATGGCTAACAGGGCACAGCCCCAGCATTTT. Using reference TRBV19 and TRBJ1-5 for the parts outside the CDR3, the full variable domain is DGGITQSPKYLFRKEGQNVTLSCEQNLNHDAMYWYRQDPGQGLRLIYYSQIVNDFQKGDIAEGYSVSREKKESFPLTVTSAQKNPTAFYLCASSMANRAQPQHFGDGTRLSIL.

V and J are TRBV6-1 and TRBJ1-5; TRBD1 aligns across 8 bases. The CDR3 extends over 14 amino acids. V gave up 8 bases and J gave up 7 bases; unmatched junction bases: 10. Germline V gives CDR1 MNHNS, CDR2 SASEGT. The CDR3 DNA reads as TGTGCCAGCTCACGAGCAGGGGGCAGCCAGCCCCAGCATTTT. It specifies CASSRAGGSQPQHF.

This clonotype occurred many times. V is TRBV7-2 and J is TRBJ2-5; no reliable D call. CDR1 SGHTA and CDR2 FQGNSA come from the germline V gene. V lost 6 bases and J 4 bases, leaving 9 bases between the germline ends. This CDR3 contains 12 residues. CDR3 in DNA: TGTGCCAGCAGTGACTGGGGAGAGACCCAGTACTTC. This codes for CASSDWGETQYF.

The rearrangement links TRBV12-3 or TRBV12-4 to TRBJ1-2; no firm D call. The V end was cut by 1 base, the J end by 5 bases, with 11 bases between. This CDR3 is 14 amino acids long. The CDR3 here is CASSLGFQVYGYTF. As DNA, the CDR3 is TGTGCCAGCAGTTTAGGGTTCCAAGTATATGGCTACACCTTC.

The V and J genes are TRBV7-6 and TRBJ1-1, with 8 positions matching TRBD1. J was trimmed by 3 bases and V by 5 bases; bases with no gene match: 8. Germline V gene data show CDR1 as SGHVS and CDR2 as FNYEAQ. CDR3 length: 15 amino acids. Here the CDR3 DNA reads TGTGCCAGCAGCCCTAAGCCAGGGGGCTACACTGAAGCTTTCTTT. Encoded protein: CASSPKPGGYTEAFF.

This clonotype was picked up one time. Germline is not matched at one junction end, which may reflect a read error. The DNA for the CDR3 is TGCGCCAGCAGTTACACCGGGACAGGGTACACTGAAGCTTTCTTT. This gives the protein CASSYTGTGYTEAFF. The rearrangement joins TRBV6-5 to TRBJ1-1, with 9 bases identical to TRBD1. The germline CDR1 and CDR2 sequences are MNHEY and SVGAGI. The CDR3 sequence is 15 residues long.

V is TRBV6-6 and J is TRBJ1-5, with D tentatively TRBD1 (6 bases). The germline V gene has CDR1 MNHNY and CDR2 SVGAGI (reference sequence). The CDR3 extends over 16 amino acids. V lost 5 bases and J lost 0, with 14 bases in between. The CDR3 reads CASSQQGAGSNQPQHF. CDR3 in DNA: TGTGCCAGCAGTCAACAGGGTGCGGGTAGCAATCAGCCCCAGCATTTT.